One and the same sample provided the 30 T cell receptor beta chains below, sequenced in a study of tumor-infiltrating lymphocytes in primary liver carcinoma. A primer matching the constant region was used to make TCR beta cDNA from 500 ng of total RNA. Nested multiplex PCR, run for three rounds with slightly modified ARM-PCR, yielded TCR beta libraries. Forward primers for TRBV1-TRBV30 and a C-beta reverse primer served the first two PCR rounds, at about 10 cycles each. TCRdb reprocessed the multiplex PCR reads via MiXCR and lists one record per CDR3 protein. The sample holds 310,000 or so distinct CDR3 sequences, almost 60% seen once. Out of unsorted whole blood came the blood RNA, and germline DNA was extracted as well. The source material was peripheral blood. These receptors originate from a woman in her 30s with primary liver carcinoma and hepatitis B virus infection.

This clonotype was counted many times. The chain uses TRBV12-3 or TRBV12-4 and TRBJ2-2, with D perhaps TRBD2 (6 bases). V was clipped by 5 bases and J by 13 bases, with 14 bases between them. The CDR3 consists of 12 residues. CDR3 residues: CASSRAMGGLFF. The CDR3 nucleotides read TGTGCCAGCAGTCGTGCCATGGGAGGGCTGTTTTTT.

This clonotype was recorded a few times. The genes are TRBV12-3 or TRBV12-4 and TRBJ1-3; 7 bases fit TRBD1. V lost 7 bases, J lost 1 base, and 4 bases stayed unmatched. There are 14 residues in the CDR3. CDR3 sequence reads: CASKKTGSGNTIYF. In DNA form, the CDR3 reads TGTGCCAGCAAGAAGACAGGGTCTGGAAACACCATATATTTT.

The chain is built from TRBV7-9 and TRBJ2-3, with TRBD1 matching over 10 bases. V lost 6 bases to trimming and J lost 14 bases; unmatched junction nucleotides: 8. The CDR3 covers 12 residues. Germline V gene data show CDR1 as SEHNR and CDR2 as FQNEAQ (reference sequence). The CDR3 reads CASSSGQGSRYF. CDR3 DNA sequence: TGTGCCAGCAGTTCGGGACAGGGGTCGAGGTATTTT.

With respect to this clonotype: The CDR3 end shows no conserved phenylalanine or tryptophan, and so a read error is likely. The DNA is left out, because the CDR3 cannot be placed on it with certainty; the CDR3 is given as TCRdb lists it. The J gene is TRBJ2-7, the V gene TRBV11-2; the table's D call of TRBD1 was not tested on the DNA. Looked up from germline, CDR1 is SGHAT and CDR2 is FQNNGV. The CDR3 spans 14 amino acids, including both terminal residues. This chain's CDR3 is CASSLPTGGYERYC.

A few counts support this clonotype. V usage is TRBV10-3 and J usage is TRBJ2-5; D call uncertain. The germline CDR1 and CDR2 sequences are ENHRY and SYGVKD. V dropped 3 bases and J dropped 5 bases, with 13 bases sitting between them. This CDR3 region has 14 residues. Written as DNA, the CDR3 is TGTGCCATCAGTGAAAACAGTTTTCGGGAGACCCAGTACTTC. Translation: CAISENSFRETQYF.

As regards this clonotype: A single base separates this from a much larger clone, so it may be a read error. V usage is TRBV11-1 and J usage is TRBJ1-1, with TRBD1 as a possible D gene (5 bases). CDR1 is SGHAT and CDR2 is FQDESV in the germline V gene (reference sequence). This CDR3 has 17 amino acids. V lost 1 base and J lost 7, with 22 bases in between. The DNA of the CDR3 is TGTGCCAGCAGCTTAGATTGGGGACCTCCGACACGGCTTGAAGCTTTCTTT. Amino acid sequence: CASSLDWGPPTRLEAFF.

In the case of this clonotype: Germline and junction disagree at one end, which may indicate a read error. The CDR3 nucleotides read TGTGCCAGCAGCCAAAATTGGCCTAGCGGGAGGCGTGAGCAGTTCTTC. This gives the protein CASSQNWPSGRREQFF. V is TRBV4-3 and J is TRBJ2-1, with 11 nucleotides matching TRBD2. CDR3 length: 16 residues. Germline V CDR1 and CDR2: LGHNA, YSLEER.

Remarks on this clonotype: The junction differs from germline at one of its ends, possibly a read error. The chain employs TRBV5-5 and TRBJ2-7; D perhaps matches TRBD2 (5 bases). CDR1 and CDR2 (germline): SGHKS, YYEKEE (reference sequence). This CDR3 has 14 amino acids. Written as DNA, the CDR3 is TGTGCCAGCAGCTTGGTGGCCGAGGGTTACGAGCAGCACTTC. Translation gives CASSLVAEGYEQHF.

In regard to this clonotype: The CDR3 end shows no conserved phenylalanine or tryptophan, and so a read error is likely. The J gene is TRBJ2-7, the V gene TRBV29-1; D remains unclear. The germline V gene has CDR1 SQVTM and CDR2 ANQGSEA. This CDR3 contains 12 residues. CDR3 protein: CGVVGSSYEQYL. DNA for the CDR3: TGCGGCGTTGTGGGCAGCAGCTACGAGCAGTACTTA.

Comments on this clonotype: One end of the junction fails to match germline, which may point to a read error. This chain's CDR3 is CTSSFGDRDHEKLFF. The CDR3 nucleotides read TGTACCAGCAGTTTTGGGGACAGGGATCATGAAAAACTATTTTTT. The J gene is TRBJ1-4, the V gene TRBV11-2, with 9 bases fitting TRBD1. The CDR3 is 15 amino acids. Germline assignment: CDR1 SGHAT and CDR2 FQNNGV.

This clonotype was seen just once. A much larger clone sits a single nucleotide away, making a read error possible. V gene TRBV29-1 combines with J gene TRBJ2-3; perhaps TRBD1 as D (5 bases). Germline V gene sequence: CDR1 SQVTM, CDR2 ANQGSEA. The CDR3 is 12 residues long. The CDR3 spells CSVTTGPDTLYF. The CDR3 coding sequence is TGCAGCGTTACAACAGGCCCAGATACGCTGTATTTT.

This clonotype has at least ten counts. The chain employs TRBV10-3 and TRBJ2-5; D might be TRBD1 or TRBD2, each matching 5 bases. V was clipped by 8 bases and J by 5 bases, with 12 bases between them. This CDR3 has 12 amino acids. Germline V CDR1 and CDR2: ENHRY, SYGVKD. The CDR3 sequence is CAISERGETQYF. CDR3 nucleotide sequence: TGTGCCATCTCAGAACGGGGCGAGACCCAGTACTTC.

This clonotype was recorded at least ten times. The chain joins TRBV7-8 to TRBJ2-1; TRBD1 is a possible D gene (5 bases). This CDR3 is built from 15 residues. V was clipped by 1 base and J by 5 bases, with 12 bases between them. CDR1 is SGHVS and CDR2 is FQNEAQ in the germline V gene. In DNA, the CDR3 is TGTGCCAGCAGCTTAGAATGGGGCAGAAACAATGAGCAGTTCTTC. Translating gives CASSLEWGRNNEQFF.

J is TRBJ2-1 and V is TRBV15; D ambiguous. In germline, CDR1 is LNHNV, CDR2 YYDKDF (reference sequence). V was cut by 6 bases and J by 12 bases, with 21 bases left in between. There are 14 residues in the CDR3. The CDR3 protein is CATRVSGPTVGQFF. DNA of the CDR3: TGTGCCACCAGGGTTAGTGGACCCACTGTTGGGCAGTTCTTC.

The chain recombines TRBV4-2 with TRBJ2-1; either TRBD1 or TRBD2 may fit D (5 bases each). V was shortened by 1 base and J by 12 bases, with 25 bases between the two germline ends. CDR1 LGHNA and CDR2 YNFKEQ come from the germline V gene. This CDR3 contains 17 residues. This chain's CDR3 is CASSQVGEPSSERTQFF. DNA of the CDR3: TGTGCCAGCAGCCAAGTAGGGGAGCCCTCATCCGAGAGAACGCAGTTCTTC.

This clonotype was found many times. The rearrangement uses TRBV6-5 and TRBJ2-3; 9 nucleotides agree with TRBD2. The V and J ends lost 2 bases and 5 bases, in that order; junction bases with no gene match: 5. CDR1 MNHEY and CDR2 SVGAGI come from the germline V gene. The CDR3 is 15 residues long. The CDR3 DNA is TGTGCCAGCAGTTACGGCGGGAGGGCCATAGATACGCAGTATTTT. Residues: CASSYGGRAIDTQYF.

As for this clonotype: The junction does not match germline at one end; this may be a read error. This chain connects TRBV29-1 to TRBJ2-4, with D possibly being TRBD2 (6 bases). CDR1 is SQVTM and CDR2 is ANQGSEA in the germline V gene. CDR3 length: 14 amino acids. The CDR3 DNA sequence: TGCAGCGTTATGGAGGGGTCCTCCAAAAGCATTCAGTACTTC. Its translation is CSVMEGSSKSIQYF.

Points on this clonotype: This may be a read error: a much more frequent sequence differs by one nucleotide. The CDR3 end shows no conserved phenylalanine or tryptophan, and so a read error is likely. The J gene is TRBJ2-7, the V gene TRBV4-2; D might be TRBD2 (6 bases). V shed 2 bases and J shed 3 bases, with 11 bases lying between them. The germline CDR1 and CDR2 sequences are LGHNA and YNFKEQ. CDR3 length: 14 amino acids. The CDR3 region is CASSQSGVLYEQYL. The CDR3 DNA reads as TGTGCCAGCAGCCAATCGGGGGTTCTCTACGAGCAGTACCTC.

As for this clonotype: A much more abundant neighbour one base away suggests this may be a read error. V and J are TRBV6-6 and TRBJ1-1; D unresolved. The CDR3 totals 14 residues. V was cut by 4 bases and J by 3 bases, with 12 bases left in between. Per germline, CDR1 MNHNY and CDR2 SVGAGI (reference sequence). The CDR3 DNA is TGTGCCAGCAGTTCTCTTGACGGGGACACTGAAGCTTTCTTT. Its protein product is CASSSLDGDTEAFF.

This clonotype was found a few times. J is TRBJ2-7 and V is TRBV5-4; D is perhaps TRBD1 or TRBD2 (5 bases each). The CDR3 runs to 14 residues. With 0 bases removed from V and 5 bases from J, the gap between germline ends came to 12 bases. CDR1 is SGHNT and CDR2 is YYREEE in the germline V gene (reference sequence). CDR3 sequence (DNA): TGTGCCAGCAGCTTGGGACCTGTGGGGGACGAGCAGTACTTC. This translates into CASSLGPVGDEQYF. Together with reference TRBV5-4 and TRBJ2-7, the CDR3 gives the full variable domain: ETGVTQSPTHLIKTRGQQVTLRCSSQSGHNTVSWYQQALGQGPQFIFQYYREEENGRGNFPPRFSGLQFPNYSSELNVNALELDDSALYLCASSLGPVGDEQYFGPGTRLTVT.

Turning to this clonotype: Germline and junction disagree at one end, which may indicate a read error. This chain connects TRBV11-3 to TRBJ2-7, with 7 bases lining up with TRBD2. The CDR3 sequence is 13 residues long. Germline lookup yields CDR1 SGHNT and CDR2 YENEEA. CDR3 coding DNA: TGTACCAGCACGATTGGGGGGGCCTACGAGCAGTACTTC. It translates to CTSTIGGAYEQYF. The full variable domain, completed using reference TRBV11-3 and TRBJ2-7, is EAGVVQSPRYKIIEKKQPVAFWCNPISGHNTLYWYLQNLGQGPELLIRYENEEAVDDSQLPKDRFSAERLKGVDSTLKIQPAELGDSAVYLCTSTIGGAYEQYFGPGTRLTVT.

Worth noting for this clonotype: No conserved phenylalanine or tryptophan is present at the end of the CDR3, so a read error is the likely explanation. The V and J genes are TRBV13 and TRBJ1-2, with D hard to call. CDR3 length: 14 amino acids. CDR1 PRHDT and CDR2 FYEKMQ come from the germline V gene (reference sequence). V lost 6 bases, J lost 4 bases, and 15 bases lay in between. The DNA for the CDR3 is TGTGCCAGCAGTACATTTGGGATTGCCTATGGCTACACCTTA. Its protein product is CASSTFGIAYGYTL.

Concerning this clonotype: At one end, the junction sequence differs from germline, possibly due to a read error. The CDR3 spells CASSYFGPTNTEASF. Here the CDR3 DNA reads TGTGCCAGTAGTTACTTCGGACCGACGAACACTGAAGCTTCCTTT. The genes are TRBV6-5 and TRBJ1-1, with D hard to call. This CDR3 contains 15 residues. Germline V CDR1 and CDR2: MNHEY, SVGAGI.

This CDR3 reads CVINSQGTEAFF. In nucleotides, the CDR3 is TGTGTCATTAATAGCCAGGGCACTGAAGCTTTCTTT. The J gene is TRBJ1-1, the V gene TRBV10-3, with a tentative D call TRBD1 (5 bases). The CDR3 consists of 12 residues. Germline values: CDR1 ENHRY, CDR2 SYGVKD.

As concerns this clonotype: This sequence may be a read error, since a much larger clone differs from it by one base. The genes are TRBV29-1 and TRBJ2-5; D ambiguous. V gave up 4 bases and J gave up 4 bases, with 7 bases separating them. There are 11 residues in the CDR3. Germline CDR1 and CDR2: SQVTM and ANQGSEA. The CDR3 region has the DNA TGCAGCGTTGCTGGAGTAGAGACCCAGTACTTC. Protein product: CSVAGVETQYF. Filled out from reference TRBV29-1 and TRBJ2-5, the complete variable domain reads SAVISQKPSRDICQRGTSLTIQCQVDSQVTMMFWYRQQPGQSLTLIATANQGSEATYESGFVIDKFPISRPNLTFSTLTVSNMSPEDSSIYLCSVAGVETQYFGPGTRLLVL.

Concerning this clonotype: The conserved phenylalanine or tryptophan normally closing the CDR3 is absent here, so this likely arose from a read error. The chain employs TRBV11-3 and TRBJ2-2; weak D call: TRBD2 (5 bases). Germline CDR1 reads SGHNT; CDR2 reads YENEEA. This CDR3 has 14 residues. The CDR3 DNA reads as TGTGCCAGCAGCTTAGTACGGAACACCGGGGAACTGTTTCTT. Encoded protein: CASSLVRNTGELFL.

As to this clonotype: The junction and the germline gene differ at one end; a read error may be behind it. The V call is TRBV11-2, the J call TRBJ1-6; D not certain. Germline V gene data show CDR1 as SGHAT and CDR2 as FQNNGV. The CDR3 covers 15 residues. The CDR3 nucleotides read TGTGCCAGCAGCAGTGCCAAGGCCGGTAATACACCCCTCCACTTT. This encodes CASSSAKAGNTPLHF. Together with reference TRBV11-2 and TRBJ1-6, the CDR3 gives the full variable domain: EAGVAQSPRYKIIEKRQSVAFWCNPISGHATLYWYQQILGQGPKLLIQFQNNGVVDDSQLPKDRFSAERLKGVDSTLKIQPAKLEDSAVYLCASSSAKAGNTPLHFGNGTRLTVT.

The chain links TRBV4-1 to TRBJ2-1; a weak D match, TRBD2 (6 bases). The CDR3 has 14 residues. CDR1 and CDR2 from the germline V gene are MGHRA and YSYEKL. Between the trimmed V and J ends, which lost 2 bases and 11 bases, there was a span of 16 bases. The CDR3 coding sequence is TGCGCCAGCAGCCAACCCCGATACCTAGCGAAGCAGTTCTTC. Encoded protein: CASSQPRYLAKQFF.

As for this clonotype: Since a much larger clone is just one base distant, this may be a read error. The missing conserved phenylalanine or tryptophan at the end of this CDR3 makes a read error likely. The V call is TRBV29-1, the J call TRBJ2-1; no firm D call. CDR1 SQVTM and CDR2 ANQGSEA come from the germline V gene. V was shortened by 4 bases and J by 0 bases, with 13 bases between the two germline ends. The CDR3 loop spans 15 amino acids. For the CDR3, the DNA is TGCAGCGTTGTATTTGCGAGTAGCTCCTACAATGAGCAGTTCCTC. Protein sequence: CSVVFASSSYNEQFL.

Worth noting for this clonotype: The germline gene is not matched at one end of the junction; a read error may be the cause. J is TRBJ2-6 and V is TRBV5-4; D is perhaps TRBD1 (5 bases). CDR1 and CDR2 (germline): SGHNT, YYREEE (reference sequence). CDR3 length: 16 amino acids. For the CDR3, the DNA is TGTGTCAGCAGCCCAATGGAAGGGGATGCGGCCAACGTCCTGACTTTC. Amino acids: CVSSPMEGDAANVLTF. The whole variable domain, remainder taken from reference TRBV5-4 and TRBJ2-6, is ETGVTQSPTHLIKTRGQQVTLRCSSQSGHNTVSWYQQALGQGPQFIFQYYREEENGRGNFPPRFSGLQFPNYSSELNVNALELDDSALYLCVSSPMEGDAANVLTFGAGSRLTVL.